This T cell receptor beta chain was retrieved from a study of T cell changes during pregnancy in multiple sclerosis. Clones were sequenced by immunoSEQ multiplex PCR, and TCRdb holds only the in-frame ones, with some missing. Of 45,000 to 50,000 clones detected, almost 95% appear once; the ten largest clones hold around 4.7%. V shed 7 bases, J shed 4 bases, and the junction held 8 bases outside the gene matches. This CDR3 has 15 residues. Germline-derived CDR1 and CDR2 are MGHRA and YSYEKL. Specimen: CD8+ T cells from peripheral blood mononuclear cells, collected in the first trimester of pregnancy. The chain employs TRBV4-1 and TRBJ2-1; 9 nucleotides match TRBD2. This clonotype was sampled from a female donor with multiple sclerosis, enrolled in a pregnancy study. DNA for the CDR3: TGCGCCAGCACCACTATAGCGGGGGAATACAATGAGCAGTTCTTC. This gives the protein CASTTIAGEYNEQFF.